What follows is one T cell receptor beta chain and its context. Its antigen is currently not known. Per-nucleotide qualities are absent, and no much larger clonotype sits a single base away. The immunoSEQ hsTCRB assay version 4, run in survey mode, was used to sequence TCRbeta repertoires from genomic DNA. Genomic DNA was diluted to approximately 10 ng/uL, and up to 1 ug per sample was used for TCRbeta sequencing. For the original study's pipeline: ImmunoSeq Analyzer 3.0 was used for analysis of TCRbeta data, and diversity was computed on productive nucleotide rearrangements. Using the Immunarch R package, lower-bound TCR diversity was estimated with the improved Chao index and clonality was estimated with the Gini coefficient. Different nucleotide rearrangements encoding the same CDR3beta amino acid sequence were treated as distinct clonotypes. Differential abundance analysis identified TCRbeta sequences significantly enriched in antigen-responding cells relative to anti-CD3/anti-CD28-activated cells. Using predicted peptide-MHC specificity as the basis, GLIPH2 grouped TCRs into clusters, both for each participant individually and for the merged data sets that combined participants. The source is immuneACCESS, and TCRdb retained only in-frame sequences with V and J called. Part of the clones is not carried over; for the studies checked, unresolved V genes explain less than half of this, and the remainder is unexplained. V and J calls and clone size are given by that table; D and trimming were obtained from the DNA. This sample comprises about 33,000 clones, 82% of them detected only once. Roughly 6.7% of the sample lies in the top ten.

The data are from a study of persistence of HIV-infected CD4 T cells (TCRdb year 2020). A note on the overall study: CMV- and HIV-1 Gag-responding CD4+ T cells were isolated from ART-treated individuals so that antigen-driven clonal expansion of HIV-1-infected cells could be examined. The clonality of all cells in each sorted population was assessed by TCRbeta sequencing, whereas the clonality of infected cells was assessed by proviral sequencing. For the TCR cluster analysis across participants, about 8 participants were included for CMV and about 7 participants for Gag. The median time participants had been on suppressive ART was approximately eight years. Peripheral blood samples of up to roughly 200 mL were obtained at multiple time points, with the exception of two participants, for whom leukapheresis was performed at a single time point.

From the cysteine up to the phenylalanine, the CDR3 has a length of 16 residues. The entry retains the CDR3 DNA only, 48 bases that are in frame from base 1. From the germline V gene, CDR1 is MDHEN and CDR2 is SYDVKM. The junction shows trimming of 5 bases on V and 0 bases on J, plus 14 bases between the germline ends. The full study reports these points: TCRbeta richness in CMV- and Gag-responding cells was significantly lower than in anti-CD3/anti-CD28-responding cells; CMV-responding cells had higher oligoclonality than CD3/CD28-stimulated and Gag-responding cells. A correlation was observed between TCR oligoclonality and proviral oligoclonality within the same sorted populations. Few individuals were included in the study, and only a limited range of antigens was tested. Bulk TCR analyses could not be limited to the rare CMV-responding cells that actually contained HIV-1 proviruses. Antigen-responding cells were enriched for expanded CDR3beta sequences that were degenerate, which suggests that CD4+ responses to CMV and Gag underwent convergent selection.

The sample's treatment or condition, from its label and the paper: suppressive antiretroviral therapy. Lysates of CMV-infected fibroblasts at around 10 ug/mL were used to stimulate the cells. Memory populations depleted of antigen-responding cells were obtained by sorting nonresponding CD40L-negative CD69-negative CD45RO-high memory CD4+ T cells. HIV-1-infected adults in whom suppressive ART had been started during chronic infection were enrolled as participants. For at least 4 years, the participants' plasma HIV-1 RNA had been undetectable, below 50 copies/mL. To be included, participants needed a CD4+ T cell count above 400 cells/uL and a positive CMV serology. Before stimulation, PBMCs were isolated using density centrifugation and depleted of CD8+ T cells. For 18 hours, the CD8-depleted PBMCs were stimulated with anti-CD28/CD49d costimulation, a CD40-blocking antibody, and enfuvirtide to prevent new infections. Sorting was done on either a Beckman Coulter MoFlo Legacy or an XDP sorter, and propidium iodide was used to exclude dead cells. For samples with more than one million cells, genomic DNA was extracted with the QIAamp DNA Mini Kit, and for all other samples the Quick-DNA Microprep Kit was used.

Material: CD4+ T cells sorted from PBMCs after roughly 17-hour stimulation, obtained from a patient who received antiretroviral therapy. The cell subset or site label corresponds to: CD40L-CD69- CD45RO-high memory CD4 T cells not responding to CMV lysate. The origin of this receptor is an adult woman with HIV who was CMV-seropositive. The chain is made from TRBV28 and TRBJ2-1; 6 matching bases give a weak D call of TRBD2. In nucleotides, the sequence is TGTGCCAGCAGTCGTGCCGGGACTCTCTCCTACAATGAGCAGTTCTTC. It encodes CASSRAGTLSYNEQFF.